The 22 T cell receptor beta chains presented below share a single source sample, sequenced in a study of cytomegalovirus exposure and HLA in healthy donors. The primer mix had 60 Vbeta and 13 Jbeta primers. Here immunoSEQ multiplex PCR was the method, and the copy in TCRdb shows in-frame clones only, minus some. The sample lists 150,000 to 190,000 clones; about 75% were seen once. The sample taken for sequencing was PBMCs. The source is a young man in good health and CMV-seronegative.

The chain joins TRBV10-2 to TRBJ2-1, with TRBD2 matching over 7 bases. CDR3 size: 12 residues. V trimming: 10 bases; J trimming: 7 bases; junction bases outside the gene matches: 7. Germline V CDR1 and CDR2: WSHSY, SAAADI. The CDR3 nucleotides are TGCGCCACCGGACTAGGGCTAAATGAGCAGTTCTTC. The encoded protein is CATGLGLNEQFF.

The chain employs TRBV4-3 and TRBJ1-1, with D maybe TRBD1 (5 bases). The V gene's germline CDR1 is LGHNA and CDR2 YSLEER. The CDR3 runs 15 residues. V lost 0 bases and J 5 bases, leaving 13 bases between the germline ends. The CDR3 DNA follows: TGCGCCAGCAGCCAAGATCGGCAGGGTTGGACTGAAGCTTTCTTT. This translates into CASSQDRQGWTEAFF.

In regard to this clone: Other nucleotide sequences from this sample produce the same CDR3. This chain connects TRBV18 to TRBJ1-2; perhaps TRBD1 as D (6 bases). Trimming stripped 2 bases from V and 2 bases from J, with 9 bases between. Per germline, CDR1 KGHSH and CDR2 LQKENI. This CDR3 contains 14 residues. CDR3 in DNA: TGTGCCAGCTCACCAGGACAGACGAACTATGGCTACACCTTC. Its translation: CASSPGQTNYGYTF.

This clone was seen just once. The rearrangement uses TRBV6-1 and TRBJ1-1; a possible D gene is TRBD1 (5 bases). V was cut by 5 bases and J by 4 bases, with 11 bases left in between. This CDR3 region has 13 residues. Germline-derived CDR1 and CDR2 are MNHNS and SASEGT. As DNA, the CDR3 is TGTGCCAGCAGTTTAGAGACAGCCACTGAAGCTTTCTTT. This codes for CASSLETATEAFF.

This clone was recorded a few times. The rearrangement uses TRBV6-6 and TRBJ2-5; 7 bases are shared with TRBD2. Trimming at V came to 1 base and at J to 3 bases, leaving 5 bases not matched to a gene. Germline values: CDR1 MNHNY, CDR2 SVGAGI (reference sequence). This CDR3 is 15 amino acids long. The CDR3 bases are TGTGCCAGCAGTTACTACGGGGACTACAAAGAGACCCAGTACTTC. It codes for CASSYYGDYKETQYF.

A few counts support this clone. V gene TRBV4-3 combines with J gene TRBJ1-3; D gene unclear. From germline, CDR1 is LGHNA and CDR2 YSLEER. With 0 bases removed from V and 2 bases from J, the gap between germline ends came to 11 bases. CDR3 length equals 16 residues. CDR3 sequence reads: CASSQETSGPGNTIYF. In nucleotides, the CDR3 is TGCGCCAGCAGCCAAGAAACCTCTGGCCCTGGAAACACCATATATTTT.

This clone occurred once. For the CDR3, the DNA is TGTGCCAGCAGCCAGGGACAGGGGATTTGGAATGAGCAGTTCTTC. Its translation is CASSQGQGIWNEQFF. The V and J genes are TRBV7-9 and TRBJ2-1, with 10 positions matching TRBD1. Germline CDR1 is SEHNR and CDR2 is FQNEAQ (reference sequence). The CDR3 length is 15 residues. Trimming took 5 bases from V and 7 from J; bases not matched to a gene: 8.

The CDR3 reads CASSEWQGLSYEQYF. The CDR3 coding sequence is TGTGCCAGCAGTGAGTGGCAGGGCCTCTCCTACGAGCAGTACTTC. This rearrangement joins TRBV25-1 to TRBJ2-7, with TRBD1 as a possible D gene (5 bases). The V end was cut by 3 bases, the J end by 0 bases, with 12 bases between. Germline assignment: CDR1 MGHDK and CDR2 SYGVNS. The CDR3 is 15 amino acids.

The rearrangement joins TRBV6-1 to TRBJ1-4; tentative D call: TRBD1 (5 bases). The ends were cut back, 2 bases at V and 8 bases at J, with 9 bases in the middle. CDR3 length: 13 amino acids. Germline assignment: CDR1 MNHNS and CDR2 SASEGT. This CDR3 reads CASSEQGREKLFF. In DNA form, the CDR3 reads TGTGCCAGCAGTGAACAGGGAAGGGAAAAACTGTTTTTT.

The chain carries TRBV7-9 and TRBJ2-7; TRBD2 matches 9 bases. V gave up 5 bases and J gave up 4 bases; unmatched junction bases: 3. Germline CDR1 and CDR2: SEHNR and FQNEAQ (reference sequence). The CDR3 loop spans 13 amino acids. As DNA, the CDR3 is TGTGCCAGCAGCCTTAGCGGGAGTTACGAGCAGTACTTC. It codes for CASSLSGSYEQYF.

This clone has more than one count but fewer than ten. The chain uses TRBV6-5 and TRBJ1-1; D is ambiguous. Germline CDR1 reads MNHEY; CDR2 reads SVGAGI. Trimming pared 2 bases from V and 6 bases from J, leaving 10 bases between. The CDR3 spans 13 residues. The chain's CDR3 is CASSYGGTAEAFF. CDR3 in DNA: TGTGCCAGCAGTTACGGAGGTACAGCTGAAGCTTTCTTT.

The chain combines TRBV10-3 with TRBJ2-1, with 11 bases matching TRBD2. The CDR3 totals 15 residues. CDR1 ENHRY and CDR2 SYGVKD come from the germline V gene. V trimming: 9 bases; J trimming: 8 bases; junction bases outside the gene matches: 12. In nucleotides, the CDR3 is TGTGCCATTGGGACTAGCGGAATGATGGTTGATGAGCAGTTCTTC. It yields the protein CAIGTSGMMVDEQFF.

The rearrangement joins TRBV10-3 to TRBJ2-7; D unclear. V shed 5 bases and J shed 0 bases, with 20 bases lying between them. The CDR3 totals 17 residues. Germline loops: CDR1 ENHRY, CDR2 SYGVKD. The chain's CDR3 is CAISQPLPEPFSYEQYF. The CDR3 bases are TGTGCCATCAGTCAACCCCTCCCGGAGCCCTTCTCCTACGAGCAGTACTTC.

Concerning this clone itself: Relative to the germline gene, one junction end is altered; a read error may explain this. The chain carries TRBV7-6 and TRBJ2-5; 8 bases fit TRBD2. In germline, CDR1 is SGHVS, CDR2 FNYEAQ. The CDR3 sequence is 11 residues long. The CDR3 is CASSLGTSPHF. Written as DNA, the CDR3 is TGTGCCAGCAGCTTAGGGACTAGCCCACACTTC.

The chain employs TRBV4-1 and TRBJ1-1; D is perhaps TRBD1 (6 bases). Trimming removed 0 bases from V and 8 bases from J, with 16 bases in between. The V gene's germline CDR1 is MGHRA and CDR2 YSYEKL. The CDR3 runs 15 residues. As DNA, the CDR3 is TGCGCCAGCAGCCAAGATCCAGGGGAGGGTGAAGAAGCTTTCTTT. It yields the protein CASSQDPGEGEEAFF.

The V call is TRBV7-2, the J call TRBJ2-7, with 10 nucleotides matching TRBD2. With 7 bases clipped from V and 1 base from J, the junction kept 1 base outside the gene matches. The CDR3 consists of 13 residues. Germline V gives CDR1 SGHTA, CDR2 FQGNSA. The CDR3 loop is CASKGLASYEQYF. For the CDR3, the DNA is TGTGCCAGCAAGGGACTAGCGTCCTACGAGCAGTACTTC.

The J gene is TRBJ2-1, the V gene TRBV2; 9 bases align to TRBD2. The CDR3 consists of 15 residues. CDR1 SNHLY and CDR2 FYNNEI come from the germline V gene. The V gene end was trimmed by 4 bases and the J gene end by 7 bases; junction bases not matched to a gene: 8. This CDR3 is CASSGAGGEGNEQFF. In nucleotides, the CDR3 is TGTGCCAGCAGTGGAGCGGGAGGAGAGGGGAATGAGCAGTTCTTC.

V and J are TRBV10-2 and TRBJ2-7; TRBD2 matches 7 bases. Unmatched junction bases numbered 7, after V lost 2 bases and J lost 3 bases. In germline, CDR1 is WSHSY, CDR2 SAAADI. The CDR3 is 15 residues long. The CDR3 here is CASSEAGVQLYEQYF. The CDR3 nucleotides are TGCGCCAGCAGTGAGGCGGGAGTTCAACTCTACGAGCAGTACTTC.

This clone was observed a few times. The J gene is TRBJ2-1, the V gene TRBV4-1; 10 positions agree with TRBD2. V lost 0 bases to trimming and J lost 4 bases; unmatched junction nucleotides: 6. The germline CDR1 and CDR2 sequences are MGHRA and YSYEKL. The CDR3 is made up of 17 amino acids. CDR3 in DNA: TGCGCCAGCAGCCAAGATCTGGCTAGCGGGAGTTACAATGAGCAGTTCTTC. Its translation is CASSQDLASGSYNEQFF.

The chain carries TRBV6-4 and TRBJ2-1; 9 bases line up with TRBD2. The CDR3 contains 13 residues. The V segment lost 0 bases and the J segment 11 bases; nucleotides outside the gene matches: 2. Germline V CDR1 and CDR2: MRHNA, SNTAGT. CDR3 nucleotides: TGTGCCAGCAGTGACTCGTCTAGCGGGAAGCAGTTCTTC. Protein product: CASSDSSSGKQFF.

The chain employs TRBV5-1 and TRBJ2-3; D possibly corresponds to TRBD2 (5 bases). The CDR3 is 13 residues long. V was pared by 4 bases and J by 2 bases, with 8 bases between. The germline V gene encodes CDR1 SGHRS and CDR2 YFSETQ. The CDR3 here is CASSLTITDTQYF. The CDR3 DNA reads TGCGCCAGCAGCCTGACTATCACAGATACGCAGTATTTT.

This chain links TRBV10-1 with TRBJ2-1; TRBD1 might be the D (6 bases). CDR1 and CDR2 from the germline V gene are WNHNN and SYGVQD (reference sequence). Trimming took off 1 base at V and 8 bases at J, with 9 bases between the two ends. This CDR3 is built from 13 residues. DNA of the CDR3: TGCGCCAGCAGTGAGTGGGCAGGGGATGAGCAGTTCTTC. Translated: CASSEWAGDEQFF.